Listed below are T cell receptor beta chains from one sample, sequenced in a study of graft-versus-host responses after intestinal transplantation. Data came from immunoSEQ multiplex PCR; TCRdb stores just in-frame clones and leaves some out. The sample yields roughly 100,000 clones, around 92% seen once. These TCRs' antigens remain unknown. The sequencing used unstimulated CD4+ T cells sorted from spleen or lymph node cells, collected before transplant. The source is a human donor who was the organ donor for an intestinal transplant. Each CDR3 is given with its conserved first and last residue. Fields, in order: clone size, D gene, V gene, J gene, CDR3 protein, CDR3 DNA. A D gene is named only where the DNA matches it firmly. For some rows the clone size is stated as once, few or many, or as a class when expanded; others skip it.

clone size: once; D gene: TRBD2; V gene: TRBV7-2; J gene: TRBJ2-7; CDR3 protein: CASSLAGLAGGPYEQYF; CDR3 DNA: TGTGCCAGCAGCTTAGCGGGACTAGCGGGGGGGCCCTACGAGCAGTACTTC
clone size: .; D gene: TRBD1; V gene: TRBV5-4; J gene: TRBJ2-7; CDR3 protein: CASPTSGTGSYEQYF; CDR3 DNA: TGTGCCAGCCCTACATCGGGGACAGGGAGCTACGAGCAGTACTTC
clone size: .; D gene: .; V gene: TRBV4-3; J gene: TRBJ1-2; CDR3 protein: CASSQETGGGYTF; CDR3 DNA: TGCGCCAGCAGCCAAGAAACGGGGGGGGGCTACACCTTC
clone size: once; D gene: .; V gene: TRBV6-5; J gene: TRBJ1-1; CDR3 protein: CASSYLDRLDTEAFF; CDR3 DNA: TGTGCCAGCAGTTATCTGGACAGACTTGACACTGAAGCTTTCTTT
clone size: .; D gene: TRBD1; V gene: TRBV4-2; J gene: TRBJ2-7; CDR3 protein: CASSLGDRTTTYEQYF; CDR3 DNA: TGTGCCAGCAGCCTAGGGGACAGGACCACTACCTACGAGCAGTACTTC
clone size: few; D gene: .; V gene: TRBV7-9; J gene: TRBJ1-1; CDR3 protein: CASSLGSVTEAFF; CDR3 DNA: TGTGCCAGCAGCTTAGGTAGTGTCACTGAAGCTTTCTTT
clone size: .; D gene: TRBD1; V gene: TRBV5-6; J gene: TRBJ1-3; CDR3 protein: CASSLQGVSGNTIYF; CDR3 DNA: TGTGCCAGCAGCCTACAGGGGGTCTCTGGAAACACCATATATTTT
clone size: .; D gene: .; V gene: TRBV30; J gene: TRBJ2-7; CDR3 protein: CAWSVPSPRVSEQYF; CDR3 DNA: TGTGCCTGGAGTGTACCCAGCCCGAGGGTTAGTGAGCAGTACTTC
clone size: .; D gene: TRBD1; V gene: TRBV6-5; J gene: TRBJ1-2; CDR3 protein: CASSYGTGGGGYTF; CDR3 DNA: TGTGCCAGCAGTTACGGGACAGGGGGCGGGGGCTACACCTTC
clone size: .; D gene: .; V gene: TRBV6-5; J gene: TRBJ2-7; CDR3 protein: CASRPRGLPYEQYF; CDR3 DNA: TGTGCCAGCAGGCCCCGAGGGCTACCTTACGAGCAGTACTTC
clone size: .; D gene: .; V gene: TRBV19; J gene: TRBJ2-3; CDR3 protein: CASSWTSRTSDTQYF; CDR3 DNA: TGTGCCAGTAGCTGGACAAGCCGGACATCAGATACGCAGTATTTT
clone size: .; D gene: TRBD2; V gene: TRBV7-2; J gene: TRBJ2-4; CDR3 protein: CASSLRLYGGANIQYF; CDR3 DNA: TGTGCCAGCAGCTTAAGGCTGTACGGGGGGGCAAACATTCAGTACTTC
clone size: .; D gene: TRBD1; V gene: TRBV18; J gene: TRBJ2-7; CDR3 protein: CASSPGTGGSYEQYF; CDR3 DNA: TGTGCCAGCTCACCCGGGACAGGGGGGTCCTACGAGCAGTACTTC
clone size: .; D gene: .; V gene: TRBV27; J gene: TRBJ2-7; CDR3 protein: CASSSPGIGSEQYF; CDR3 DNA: TGTGCCAGCAGTTCCCCTGGCATAGGGAGCGAGCAGTACTTC
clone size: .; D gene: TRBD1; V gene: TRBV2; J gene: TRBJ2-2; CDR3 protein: CASRGTGAAGELFF; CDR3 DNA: TGTGCCAGCAGAGGGACAGGCGCTGCCGGGGAGCTGTTTTTT